The entry that follows covers one T cell receptor (beta chain) sequence. The antigen remains unidentified. A much bigger clone sits one base away, suggesting this may be a read error. cDNA was made from approximately 500 ng RNA using alpha and beta constant primers. Separate chain-specific third strand synthesis with multiplexing indices produced the alpha and beta libraries. Two random hexamers, added before amplification and joined, formed each molecule's 12-nucleotide barcode. In TCRdb, the 5' RACE reads were re-called with MiXCR into one record per CDR3 protein. The sample has fewer than 20,000 distinct CDR3 sequences; 5.5% to 8% are singletons. This sample was taken from a study of HIV-infected patients and healthy controls. All unsorted peripheral T cells were captured because whole blood was used without fractionation. Whole-study results and caveats: Slight age and sex differences between study cohorts did not explain the diversity differences. MAIT alpha-chain CDR3s were frequent in healthy controls, depleted in HIV+.

Sequences were obtained from blood. The clonotype comes from an adult in good health.

The CDR3, as DNA: TGTGCCAGCAGTTACTCGCTGTGGCGGGAGTTGGATACGCAGTATTTT. Translating gives CASSYSLWRELDTQYF. This chain connects TRBV6-2 or TRBV6-3 to TRBJ2-3; 7 bases line up with TRBD2. J gave up 6 bases and V 0 bases, and 9 bases lay outside the gene matches. Germline V gives CDR1 MNHEY, CDR2 SVGEGT. This CDR3 region has 16 residues.